Listed below are T cell receptor beta chains from one sample, sequenced in a study of blood T cell repertoires in COVID-19. TCRdb's table, derived via immunoSEQ multiplex PCR, lists solely in-frame clones and lacks some. The repertoire has 350,000 to 400,000 clones, about 87% of them found once; the top ten carry more than 1.5%. The specimen sequenced was PBMCs or T cells enriched from blood (not recorded which). The receptors derive from a man aged 35 to 55 in a cohort exposed to, infected with or recovered from COVID-19 (not recorded which). CDR3s include the opening cysteine and the closing phenylalanine or tryptophan. The order of the fields is J gene, V gene, clone size, D gene, CDR3 protein, CDR3 DNA. A D gene is named only where the DNA matches it firmly. Clone size is stated in some rows and not others, as once, few, many or a class when expanded.

J gene: TRBJ1-5
V gene: TRBV30
clone size: -
D gene: TRBD1
CDR3 protein: CAWSMTGVRQPQHF
CDR3 DNA: TGTGCCTGGAGTATGACAGGGGTGAGGCAGCCCCAGCATTTT

J gene: TRBJ2-1
V gene: TRBV2
clone size: -
D gene: -
CDR3 protein: CASRTPGGTYNEQFF
CDR3 DNA: TGTGCCAGCAGAACCCCCGGGGGAACCTACAATGAGCAGTTCTTC

J gene: TRBJ2-7
V gene: TRBV3-1/TRBV3-2
clone size: once
D gene: -
CDR3 protein: CASSQVAGRPYEQYF
CDR3 DNA: TGTGCCAGCAGCCAAGTTGCAGGGCGTCCTTACGAGCAGTACTTC

J gene: TRBJ1-3
V gene: TRBV7-9
clone size: -
D gene: TRBD1
CDR3 protein: CASSNSPGQGYSGNTIYF
CDR3 DNA: TGTGCCAGCAGCAATTCCCCGGGACAGGGATACTCTGGAAACACCATATATTTT

J gene: TRBJ2-5
V gene: TRBV11-2
clone size: -
D gene: TRBD2
CDR3 protein: CASSDRLAGGGETQYF
CDR3 DNA: TGTGCCAGCAGCGACAGACTAGCGGGAGGGGGGGAGACCCAGTACTTC

J gene: TRBJ2-2
V gene: TRBV28
clone size: -
D gene: -
CDR3 protein: CASSFGSRTGELFF
CDR3 DNA: TGTGCCAGCAGTTTCGGGAGCCGAACCGGGGAGCTGTTTTTT

J gene: TRBJ2-2
V gene: TRBV6-1
clone size: -
D gene: TRBD2
CDR3 protein: CASSEVLAGTVGELFF
CDR3 DNA: TGTGCCAGCAGTGAAGTTCTAGCGGGAACGGTCGGGGAGCTGTTTTTT

J gene: TRBJ1-6
V gene: TRBV28
clone size: -
D gene: -
CDR3 protein: CASRNREGSPLHF
CDR3 DNA: TGTGCCAGCAGGAACAGGGAAGGATCACCCCTCCACTTT

J gene: TRBJ1-3
V gene: TRBV6-5
clone size: -
D gene: -
CDR3 protein: CASSYSVSPGNTIYF
CDR3 DNA: TGTGCCAGCAGTTATTCAGTCTCCCCCGGAAACACCATATATTTT

J gene: TRBJ2-2
V gene: TRBV6-5
clone size: -
D gene: TRBD2
CDR3 protein: CASSKGTSGAGELFF
CDR3 DNA: TGTGCCAGTTCCAAAGGGACTAGCGGGGCCGGGGAGCTGTTTTTT

J gene: TRBJ2-7
V gene: TRBV7-8
clone size: few
D gene: -
CDR3 protein: CASSTQEGFGFPAYEQYF
CDR3 DNA: TGTGCCAGCAGCACCCAGGAGGGTTTTGGTTTTCCCGCCTACGAGCAGTACTTC

J gene: TRBJ1-1
V gene: TRBV18
clone size: -
D gene: -
CDR3 protein: CASSPIQLNTEAFF
CDR3 DNA: TGTGCCAGCTCACCAATACAGCTGAACACTGAAGCTTTCTTT

J gene: TRBJ2-3
V gene: TRBV6-5
clone size: -
D gene: TRBD2
CDR3 protein: CASRDATSGRDTQYF
CDR3 DNA: TGTGCCAGCAGGGACGCCACTAGCGGGAGAGATACGCAGTATTTT

J gene: TRBJ2-7
V gene: TRBV18
clone size: -
D gene: TRBD1
CDR3 protein: CASSPRTGFTYEQYF
CDR3 DNA: TGTGCCAGCTCACCTAGGACAGGGTTTACCTACGAGCAGTACTTC

J gene: TRBJ1-1
V gene: TRBV5-1
clone size: -
D gene: TRBD1
CDR3 protein: CASSPGTANTEAFF
CDR3 DNA: TGCGCCAGCAGCCCGGGGACAGCGAACACTGAAGCTTTCTTT

J gene: TRBJ2-1
V gene: TRBV5-1
clone size: -
D gene: -
CDR3 protein: CASKAYAYEQFF
CDR3 DNA: TGCGCCAGCAAAGCCTACGCCTATGAGCAGTTCTTC

J gene: TRBJ2-1
V gene: TRBV27
clone size: once
D gene: TRBD2
CDR3 protein: CASSLLAGSYNEQFF
CDR3 DNA: TGTGCCAGCAGTCTGCTAGCGGGTTCCTACAATGAGCAGTTCTTC

J gene: TRBJ2-3
V gene: TRBV28
clone size: once
D gene: -
CDR3 protein: CAACSPSTDTQYF
CDR3 DNA: TGTGCCGCGTGTTCGCCGAGCACAGATACGCAGTATTTT

J gene: TRBJ2-7
V gene: TRBV27
clone size: -
D gene: -
CDR3 protein: CASSLSEHVKGLIYEQYF
CDR3 DNA: TGTGCCAGCAGTTTATCGGAGCACGTCAAAGGCCTCATCTACGAGCAGTACTTC

J gene: TRBJ2-2
V gene: TRBV5-1
clone size: once
D gene: -
CDR3 protein: CASSSKRYTGELFF
CDR3 DNA: TGCGCCAGCAGCTCCAAGCGGTACACCGGGGAGCTGTTTTTT

J gene: TRBJ2-5
V gene: TRBV6-5
clone size: -
D gene: TRBD1
CDR3 protein: CASSRQGIDETQYF
CDR3 DNA: TGTGCCAGCAGTCGACAGGGTATCGACGAGACCCAGTACTTC

J gene: TRBJ1-3
V gene: TRBV28
clone size: -
D gene: -
CDR3 protein: CASQDFNSGNTIYF
CDR3 DNA: TGTGCCAGCCAGGACTTCAACTCTGGAAACACCATATATTTT

J gene: TRBJ2-3
V gene: TRBV27
clone size: -
D gene: -
CDR3 protein: CASSFLAGTDTQYF
CDR3 DNA: TGTGCCAGCAGTTTTCTAGCCGGCACAGATACGCAGTATTTT

J gene: TRBJ2-3
V gene: TRBV5-1
clone size: few
D gene: TRBD2
CDR3 protein: CASSEGTSGRAYDTQYF
CDR3 DNA: TGCGCCAGCAGCGAAGGGACTAGCGGGAGGGCCTACGATACGCAGTATTTT

J gene: TRBJ2-7
V gene: TRBV5-1
clone size: -
D gene: TRBD1
CDR3 protein: CASSQGASYEQYF
CDR3 DNA: TGCGCCAGCAGTCAGGGGGCTTCCTACGAGCAGTACTTC

J gene: TRBJ1-2
V gene: TRBV19
clone size: -
D gene: TRBD1
CDR3 protein: CASSTDRGKNYGYTF
CDR3 DNA: TGTGCCAGTAGTACTGACAGGGGCAAAAACTATGGCTACACCTTC

J gene: TRBJ1-5
V gene: TRBV30
clone size: -
D gene: TRBD1
CDR3 protein: CAWSVKGGQPQHF
CDR3 DNA: TGTGCCTGGAGTGTTAAAGGGGGCCAGCCCCAGCATTTT

J gene: TRBJ1-3
V gene: TRBV12-2
clone size: -
D gene: -
CDR3 protein: CASRLVWYISGNTIYF
CDR3 DNA: TGTGCAAGTCGCTTAGTGTGGTACATCTCTGGAAACACCATATATTTT

J gene: TRBJ2-2
V gene: TRBV5-6
clone size: -
D gene: -
CDR3 protein: CASSFIRSNTGELFF
CDR3 DNA: TGTGCCAGCAGCTTTATCCGGTCGAACACCGGGGAGCTGTTTTTT

J gene: TRBJ1-1
V gene: TRBV20-1
clone size: -
D gene: -
CDR3 protein: CSGRVLTEAFF
CDR3 DNA: TGCAGTGGCAGGGTACTTACTGAAGCTTTCTTT

J gene: TRBJ1-4
V gene: TRBV5-5
clone size: -
D gene: -
CDR3 protein: CASSRTDTNEKLFF
CDR3 DNA: TGTGCCAGCAGCCGGACAGACACTAATGAAAAACTGTTTTTT

J gene: TRBJ2-7
V gene: TRBV10-1
clone size: -
D gene: -
CDR3 protein: CASSEASGLNEQYF
CDR3 DNA: TGCGCCAGCAGTGAGGCAAGCGGCCTTAACGAGCAGTACTTC

J gene: TRBJ2-3
V gene: TRBV5-1
clone size: -
D gene: -
CDR3 protein: CASSSDSPTDTQYF
CDR3 DNA: TGCGCCAGCAGCTCGGACAGCCCCACAGATACGCAGTATTTT

J gene: TRBJ2-1
V gene: TRBV28
clone size: -
D gene: TRBD2
CDR3 protein: CASSPRDYYNEQFF
CDR3 DNA: TGTGCCAGCAGTCCCAGGGACTACTACAATGAGCAGTTCTTC

J gene: TRBJ1-3
V gene: TRBV7-2
clone size: -
D gene: TRBD1
CDR3 protein: CASSPGLTGTGNTIYF
CDR3 DNA: TGTGCCAGCAGCCCCGGATTGACAGGGACTGGAAACACCATATATTTT

J gene: TRBJ2-7
V gene: TRBV19
clone size: -
D gene: -
CDR3 protein: CASSLERAYEQYF
CDR3 DNA: TGTGCCAGTAGTCTGGAACGGGCCTACGAGCAGTACTTC

J gene: TRBJ1-2
V gene: TRBV28
clone size: -
D gene: -
CDR3 protein: CASSLSGGRYGYTF
CDR3 DNA: TGTGCCAGCAGTTTATCGGGGGGAAGGTATGGCTACACCTTC

J gene: TRBJ1-6
V gene: TRBV19
clone size: -
D gene: TRBD1
CDR3 protein: CASRDSQNNSPLHF
CDR3 DNA: TGTGCCAGTCGGGACAGCCAAAATAATTCACCCCTCCACTTT

J gene: TRBJ1-2
V gene: TRBV5-1
clone size: -
D gene: -
CDR3 protein: CASSLGQNYGYTF
CDR3 DNA: TGCGCCAGCAGCTTGGGACAGAACTATGGCTACACCTTC

J gene: TRBJ1-1
V gene: TRBV11-3
clone size: -
D gene: -
CDR3 protein: CASSLVGGSEAFF
CDR3 DNA: TGTGCCAGCAGCTTAGTCGGGGGATCTGAAGCTTTCTTT

J gene: TRBJ1-5
V gene: TRBV19
clone size: -
D gene: TRBD1
CDR3 protein: CASSIGLRTGVGQPQHF
CDR3 DNA: TGTGCCAGTAGTATAGGTTTGAGGACAGGGGTCGGGCAGCCCCAGCATTTT

J gene: TRBJ2-5
V gene: TRBV7-2
clone size: once
D gene: TRBD2
CDR3 protein: CASSLVGTSRETQYF
CDR3 DNA: TGTGCCAGCAGCTTAGTTGGGACTAGCCGGGAGACCCAGTACTTC

J gene: TRBJ1-4
V gene: TRBV7-9
clone size: -
D gene: -
CDR3 protein: CASSQQGSGEKLFF
CDR3 DNA: TGTGCCAGCTCCCAACAGGGTTCGGGTGAAAAACTGTTTTTT

J gene: TRBJ2-2
V gene: TRBV18
clone size: -
D gene: -
CDR3 protein: CASSPTPDYTGELFF
CDR3 DNA: TGTGCCAGCTCACCAACACCGGACTACACCGGGGAGCTGTTTTTT

J gene: TRBJ2-7
V gene: TRBV19
clone size: -
D gene: TRBD1
CDR3 protein: CASSIIPGQGAYEQYF
CDR3 DNA: TGTGCCAGTAGTATAATACCGGGACAGGGTGCGTACGAGCAGTACTTC

J gene: TRBJ1-2
V gene: TRBV5-1
clone size: -
D gene: TRBD1
CDR3 protein: CASSLVQGGGYGYTF
CDR3 DNA: TGCGCCAGCAGCTTAGTCCAGGGGGGCGGCTATGGCTACACCTTC

J gene: TRBJ2-2
V gene: TRBV2
clone size: -
D gene: TRBD2
CDR3 protein: CASSGAGAGTGELFF
CDR3 DNA: TGTGCCAGCAGTGGAGCGGGAGCCGGCACCGGGGAGCTGTTTTTT

J gene: TRBJ2-1
V gene: TRBV13
clone size: -
D gene: TRBD2
CDR3 protein: CASSLVLALYNEQFF
CDR3 DNA: TGTGCCAGCAGCTTAGTACTAGCGTTGTACAATGAGCAGTTCTTC

J gene: TRBJ2-5
V gene: TRBV4-2
clone size: -
D gene: -
CDR3 protein: CASSQVGIDERAQYF
CDR3 DNA: TGTGCCAGCAGCCAAGTTGGAATAGATGAGAGGGCCCAGTACTTC

J gene: TRBJ1-4
V gene: TRBV5-5
clone size: -
D gene: -
CDR3 protein: CASTPGAGRTEKLFF
CDR3 DNA: TGTGCCAGCACTCCCGGGGCCGGGAGAACTGAAAAACTGTTTTTT

J gene: TRBJ1-5
V gene: TRBV6-5
clone size: -
D gene: -
CDR3 protein: CASSSRGGSSNQPQHF
CDR3 DNA: TGTGCCAGCAGTTCCCGCGGAGGTAGTAGCAATCAGCCCCAGCATTTT

J gene: TRBJ1-1
V gene: TRBV28
clone size: once
D gene: -
CDR3 protein: CASRSQTDTEAFF
CDR3 DNA: TGTGCCAGCAGGTCCCAGACAGACACTGAAGCTTTCTTT

J gene: TRBJ1-3
V gene: TRBV9
clone size: -
D gene: -
CDR3 protein: CASSVGGGSAGNTIYF
CDR3 DNA: TGTGCCAGCAGCGTAGGCGGGGGTTCTGCTGGAAACACCATATATTTT

J gene: TRBJ1-4
V gene: TRBV7-9
clone size: -
D gene: -
CDR3 protein: CASSSSQALGEKLFF
CDR3 DNA: TGTGCCAGCAGCTCCTCACAGGCTTTGGGTGAAAAACTGTTTTTT

J gene: TRBJ2-3
V gene: TRBV2
clone size: -
D gene: -
CDR3 protein: CASSDRGYGDTQYF
CDR3 DNA: TGTGCCAGCAGTGACAGGGGTTATGGAGATACGCAGTATTTT

J gene: TRBJ2-3
V gene: TRBV7-9
clone size: -
D gene: -
CDR3 protein: CASSLEGPGDTDTQYF
CDR3 DNA: TGTGCCAGCAGCTTAGAAGGGCCGGGGGACACAGATACGCAGTATTTT

J gene: TRBJ1-2
V gene: TRBV15
clone size: -
D gene: TRBD1
CDR3 protein: CATSTDRVNGYTF
CDR3 DNA: TGTGCCACCAGTACCGACAGGGTAAATGGCTACACCTTC

J gene: TRBJ1-5
V gene: TRBV9
clone size: -
D gene: -
CDR3 protein: CASSPQGGHQPQHF
CDR3 DNA: TGTGCCAGCAGCCCTCAGGGTGGCCATCAGCCCCAGCATTTT

J gene: TRBJ2-1
V gene: TRBV7-9
clone size: -
D gene: -
CDR3 protein: CASSLTSPSSYNEQFF
CDR3 DNA: TGTGCCAGCAGCCTTACTAGCCCCAGCTCCTACAATGAGCAGTTCTTC

J gene: TRBJ2-7
V gene: TRBV11-2
clone size: -
D gene: -
CDR3 protein: CASSLLVRGEQYF
CDR3 DNA: TGTGCCAGCAGCTTACTCGTTCGAGGCGAGCAGTACTTC